In this sample, the clone carrying this TCR beta chain turned up many times. Unmatched junction bases numbered 10, after V lost 5 bases and J lost 9 bases. The CDR3 extends over 15 amino acids. The germline gives CDR1 SGHTA, CDR2 FQGNSA. TCRbeta library preparation incorporated unique molecular identifiers. TCRdb re-called the PCR reads through MiXCR, storing one row per CDR3 protein. The data hold roughly 120,000 distinct CDR3 sequences, with over 9% observed a single time. This sample is drawn from a study of T-cell reconstitution after alpha-beta-depleted transplantation in children. The sequencing used PBMCs from the stem cell graft donor, collected from the stem cell graft. This TCR was sampled from a human donor who donated a stem cell graft to a child with acute lymphoblastic leukemia. This chain joins TRBV7-2 and TRBJ2-2; 9 bases fit TRBD2. CDR3 bases: TGTGCCAGCAGCCTTTTATCTAGCGGGATACGGGAGCTGTTTTTT. It translates to CASSLLSSGIRELFF.